Presented here are 13 T cell receptor beta chains from one specimen sequenced in a study of CD8 T cells in ankylosing spondylitis. TCRdb itself ran the 5' RACE reads through MiXCR, one entry per CDR3 protein. Of 15,000 or so distinct CDR3 sequences in the sample, less than 9.5% were seen once. Sequenced input: blood. These TCRs come from a male donor with ankylosing spondylitis or in good health (not recorded which).

This clonotype was recorded at least ten times. The V and J genes are TRBV12-3 or TRBV12-4 and TRBJ1-1; D is possibly TRBD1 (5 bases). The CDR3 is 14 amino acids. Trimming stripped 4 bases from V and 1 base from J, with 10 bases between. CDR3 coding DNA: TGTGCCAGCAGTTCATATAGGGGGAACACTGAAGCTTTCTTT. The encoded protein is CASSSYRGNTEAFF.

The V call is TRBV6-2 or TRBV6-3, the J call TRBJ2-6; D not certain. V was cut by 5 bases and J by 2 bases, with 10 bases left in between. Germline CDR1 MNHEY, CDR2 SVGEGT. The CDR3 sequence is 15 residues long. For the CDR3, the DNA is TGTGCCAGCAGTCTGACGGTTGCTGGGGCCAACGTCCTGACTTTC. Amino acids: CASSLTVAGANVLTF.

The chain recombines TRBV5-1 with TRBJ2-2; a possible D gene is TRBD2 (5 bases). The CDR3 is 16 amino acids. Trimming pared 1 base from V and 6 bases from J, leaving 16 bases between. The V gene's germline CDR1 is SGHRS and CDR2 YFSETQ. As DNA, the CDR3 is TGCGCCAGCAGCTTGACGTACGGGATAGATGCCGGGGAGCTGTTTTTT. It codes for CASSLTYGIDAGELFF.

The chain uses TRBV20-1 and TRBJ2-1; D is possibly TRBD2 (5 bases). Deletions cut 0 bases from V and 1 base from J, with 7 bases between. The CDR3 runs to 14 residues. In germline, CDR1 is DFQATT, CDR2 SNEGSKA (reference sequence). The CDR3 loop reads CSARDGISYNEQFF. CDR3 coding DNA: TGCAGTGCTAGAGACGGGATTTCCTACAATGAGCAGTTCTTC.

In its sample, this clonotype was seen many times. The rearrangement uses TRBV28 and TRBJ2-3, with TRBD2 identical over 9 bases. The germline CDR1 and CDR2 sequences are MDHEN and SYDVKM. The CDR3 contains 16 residues. Trimming cost V 4 bases and J 5 bases; bases outside gene matches: 10. The CDR3 is CASSYLGQLAGDTQYF. DNA for the CDR3: TGTGCCAGCAGTTACCTAGGACAACTAGCGGGAGATACGCAGTATTTT.

This clonotype was counted many times. The chain combines TRBV3-1 with TRBJ2-5, with TRBD2 identical over 7 bases. The V gene end was trimmed by 0 bases and the J gene end by 5 bases; junction bases not matched to a gene: 12. The germline V gene encodes CDR1 LGHDT and CDR2 YNNKEL (reference sequence). The CDR3 loop spans 17 amino acids. CDR3 loop: CASSQDRRLASLETQYF. CDR3 in DNA: TGTGCCAGCAGCCAAGATCGGAGACTAGCTTCTTTGGAGACCCAGTACTTC.

This clonotype was picked up many times. The chain joins TRBV20-1 to TRBJ2-2; no reliable D call. CDR1 is DFQATT and CDR2 is SNEGSKA in the germline V gene (reference sequence). The CDR3 sequence is 14 residues long. V gave up 5 bases and J gave up 5 bases, with 15 bases separating them. CDR3 region: CSAAELLGTGELFF. The DNA for the CDR3 is TGCAGTGCTGCGGAACTCTTGGGGACCGGGGAGCTGTTTTTT.

This clonotype was detected ten times or more. This chain uses TRBV5-1 with TRBJ2-1; 9 bases map to TRBD2. V lost 0 bases and J lost 8; bases outside the gene matches: 6. This CDR3 has 15 residues. Germline lookup yields CDR1 SGHRS and CDR2 YFSETQ. Here the CDR3 DNA reads TGCGCCAGCAGCTTGGTGGGCGGGAGGGGAGATGAGCAGTTCTTC. Its protein product is CASSLVGGRGDEQFF. The full variable domain, its missing parts supplied by reference TRBV5-1 and TRBJ2-1, is KAGVTQTPRYLIKTRGQQVTLSCSPISGHRSVSWYQQTPGQGLQFLFEYFSETQRNKGNFPGRFSGRQFSNSRSEMNVSTLELGDSALYLCASSLVGGRGDEQFFGPGTRLTVL.

There are many counts of this clonotype. This chain uses TRBV5-1 with TRBJ1-4, with unresolved D. The V gene lost 1 base and the J gene lost 0 bases, with 7 bases spanning the gap. The CDR3 has 15 amino acids. Germline CDR1 is SGHRS and CDR2 is YFSETQ. The CDR3 region is CASSLNPATNEKLFF. The DNA of the CDR3 is TGCGCCAGCAGCTTGAACCCCGCAACTAATGAAAAACTGTTTTTT. Full variable domain (remainder filled in from reference TRBV5-1 and TRBJ1-4): KAGVTQTPRYLIKTRGQQVTLSCSPISGHRSVSWYQQTPGQGLQFLFEYFSETQRNKGNFPGRFSGRQFSNSRSEMNVSTLELGDSALYLCASSLNPATNEKLFFGSGTQLSVL.

This clonotype occurred many times. The DNA for the CDR3 is TGTGCCAGCAGCCAATTTGGGGGAAAATCTTACAATGAGCAGTTCTTC. It codes for CASSQFGGKSYNEQFF. This sequence joins TRBV14 and TRBJ2-1; TRBD1 or TRBD2 may be the D gene (5 bases each). Germline V gene sequence: CDR1 SGHDN, CDR2 FVKESK. This CDR3 comprises 16 residues. Trimming removed 2 bases from V and 4 bases from J, with 15 bases in between.

This clonotype was detected ten times or more. The V and J genes are TRBV5-1 and TRBJ2-2; D unresolved. Trimming took off 0 bases at V and 5 bases at J, with 8 bases between the two ends. CDR3 size: 14 residues. Germline values: CDR1 SGHRS, CDR2 YFSETQ. CDR3 sequence: CASSLAMVTGELFF. The CDR3 region has the DNA TGCGCCAGCAGCTTGGCTATGGTAACCGGGGAGCTGTTTTTT.

This clonotype showed up just a few times. The chain joins TRBV29-1 to TRBJ1-4; no firm D call. The CDR3 sequence is 13 residues long. Trimming removed 4 bases from V and 0 bases from J, with 6 bases in between. The V gene's germline CDR1 is SQVTM and CDR2 ANQGSEA. The CDR3 loop is CSVGRSTNEKLFF. The DNA of the CDR3 is TGCAGCGTTGGACGGTCAACTAATGAAAAACTGTTTTTT.

The chain couples TRBV7-2 to TRBJ2-3; D tentatively fits TRBD1 or TRBD2 (5 bases each). V shed 5 bases and J shed 0 bases, with 21 bases lying between them. CDR1 SGHTA and CDR2 FQGNSA come from the germline V gene. This CDR3 spans 18 amino acids. CDR3 sequence (DNA): TGTGCCAGCAGCCCCGGCCGGGGCGGCATCCCTAGCACAGATACGCAGTATTTT. As protein: CASSPGRGGIPSTDTQYF.